This T cell receptor beta chain was sequenced for a study of beta chain features in type 1 diabetes. Overall study results and limits: Type 1 diabetes patients showed a moderate but significant shortening of TCRB CDR3s in all four CD4+ subsets.

This CDR3 is 14 amino acids long. CDR1 MRHNA and CDR2 SNTAGT come from the germline V gene. Trimming stripped 0 bases from V and 6 bases from J, with 11 bases between. As for this clone: Its antigen is undetermined.

What was sequenced were expressed TCRB transcripts, since all of the isolated RNA had been reverse transcribed. TCRdb's copy holds only in-frame clones and misses some; the assay was immunoSEQ multiplex PCR. The sample records 600,000 to 700,000 clones, around 15% being singletons. Sequencing was carried out using naive CD4+ T cells from blood. This sequence joins TRBV6-4 and TRBJ1-2, with a possible D match to TRBD1 (5 bases). This TCR came from a man in his late teens or twenties with type 1 diabetes. CDR3 amino acids: CASSDSGHTNGYTF. The CDR3, as DNA: TGTGCCAGCAGTGACTCAGGACATACCAATGGCTACACCTTC.